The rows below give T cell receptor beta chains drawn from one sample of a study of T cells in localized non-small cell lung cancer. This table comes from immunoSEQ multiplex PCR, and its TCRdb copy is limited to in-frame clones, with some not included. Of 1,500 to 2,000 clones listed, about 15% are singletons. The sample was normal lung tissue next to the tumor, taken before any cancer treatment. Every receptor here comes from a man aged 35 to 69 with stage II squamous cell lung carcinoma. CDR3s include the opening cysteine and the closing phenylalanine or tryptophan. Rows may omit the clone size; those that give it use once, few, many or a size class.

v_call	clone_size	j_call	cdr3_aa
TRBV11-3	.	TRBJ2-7	CASSLLVGSWYEQYF
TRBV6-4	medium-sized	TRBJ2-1	CASSLGQVQFF
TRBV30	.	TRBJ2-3	CAWSDGSSTDTQYF
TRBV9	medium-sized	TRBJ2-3	CASSRDRVSTDTQYF
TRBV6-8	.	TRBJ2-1	CASRPPLGTSGESSYNEQFF
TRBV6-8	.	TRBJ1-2	CASRLDQSPAYGYTF
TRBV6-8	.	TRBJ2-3	CASRRGGITDTQYF
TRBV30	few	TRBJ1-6	CAWSSGENSPLHF
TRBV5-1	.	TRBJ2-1	CASSFMAGTYNEQFF
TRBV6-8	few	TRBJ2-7	CASNEQGAGEQYF
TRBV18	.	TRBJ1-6	CASSRDAGAGSPLHF
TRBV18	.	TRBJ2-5	CASSPPHGEETQYF
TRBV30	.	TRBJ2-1	CAWSVNDNEQFF
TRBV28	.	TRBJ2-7	CASSLPGFGREGEQYF
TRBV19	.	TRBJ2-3	CASTVPDSTDTQYF
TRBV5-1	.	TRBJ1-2	CASSSAGTATSYGYTF
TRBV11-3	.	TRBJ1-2	CASSQTGGAFYYGYTF
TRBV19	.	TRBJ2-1	CASMGVDRGIYNEQFF
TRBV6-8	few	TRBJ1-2	CASRQADNYGYTF
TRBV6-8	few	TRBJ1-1	CASSYVSGVVGNTEAFF
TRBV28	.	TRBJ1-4	CASTLPRGKLFF
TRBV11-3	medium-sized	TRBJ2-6	CASSLEGYGANVLTF
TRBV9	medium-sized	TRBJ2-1	CASSGQTVDEQFF
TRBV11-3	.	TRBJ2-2	CASSLRAGDGELFF
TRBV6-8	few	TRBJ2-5	CASKRISGIQETQYF
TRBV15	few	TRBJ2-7	CATSKGQDNYEQYF
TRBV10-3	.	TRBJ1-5	CAISEGVANQPQHF
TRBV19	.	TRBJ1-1	CASSAPPTGGAVTEAFF
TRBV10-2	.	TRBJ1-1	CASSEPGLNTEAFF
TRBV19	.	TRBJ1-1	CASSVRESTEAFF
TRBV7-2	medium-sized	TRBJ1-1	CASSSTRRTEAFF
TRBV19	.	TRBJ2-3	CATMNGGGTDTQYF
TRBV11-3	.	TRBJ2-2	CASSNQRGGANTGELFF
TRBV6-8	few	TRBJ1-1	CASRNRDTEAFF
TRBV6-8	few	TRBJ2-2	CASSRTGDVWTGELFF
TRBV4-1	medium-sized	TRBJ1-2	CASSFRGDRGSNYGYTF
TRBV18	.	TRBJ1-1	CASSPPVVENTEAFF
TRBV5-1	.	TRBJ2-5	CASSSTIAQETQYF
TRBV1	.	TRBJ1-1	CASSQDSGGVEAFF
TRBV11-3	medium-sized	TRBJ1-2	CASSLDLTGGYGYTF
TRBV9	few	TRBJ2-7	CASSRLPGGPNYEQYF
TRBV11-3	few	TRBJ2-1	CASSLDSGRASEQFF